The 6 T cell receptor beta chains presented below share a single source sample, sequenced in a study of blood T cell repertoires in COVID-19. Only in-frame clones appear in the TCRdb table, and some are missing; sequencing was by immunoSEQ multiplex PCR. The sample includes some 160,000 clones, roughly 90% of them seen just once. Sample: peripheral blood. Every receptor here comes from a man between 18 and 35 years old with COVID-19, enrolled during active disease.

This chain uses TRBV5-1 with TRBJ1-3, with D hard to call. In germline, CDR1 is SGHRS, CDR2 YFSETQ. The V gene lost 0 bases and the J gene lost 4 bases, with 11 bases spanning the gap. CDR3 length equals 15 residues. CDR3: CASSLASGSGNTIYF. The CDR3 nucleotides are TGCGCCAGCAGCTTGGCGTCCGGGTCGGGAAACACCATATATTTT.

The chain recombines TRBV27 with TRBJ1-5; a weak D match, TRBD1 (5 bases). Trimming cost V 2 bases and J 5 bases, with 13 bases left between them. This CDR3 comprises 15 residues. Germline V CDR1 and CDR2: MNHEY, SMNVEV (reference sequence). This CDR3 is CASSLGGNGDQPQHF. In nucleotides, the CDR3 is TGTGCCAGCAGTTTAGGGGGGAACGGTGATCAGCCCCAGCATTTT.

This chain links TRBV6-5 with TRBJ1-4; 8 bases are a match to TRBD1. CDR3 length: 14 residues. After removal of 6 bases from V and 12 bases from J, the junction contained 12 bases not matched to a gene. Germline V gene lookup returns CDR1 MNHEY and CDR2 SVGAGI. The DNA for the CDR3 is TGTGCCAGCAGCCAAACAGGGGGGGTAGGTGAACTGTTTTTT. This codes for CASSQTGGVGELFF.

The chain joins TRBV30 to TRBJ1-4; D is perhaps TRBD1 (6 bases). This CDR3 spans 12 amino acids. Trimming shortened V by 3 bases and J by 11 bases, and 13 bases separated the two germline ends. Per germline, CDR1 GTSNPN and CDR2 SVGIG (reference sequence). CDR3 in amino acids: CAWRAPGDKLFF. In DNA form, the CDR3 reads TGTGCCTGGAGGGCCCCAGGGGATAAACTGTTTTTT.

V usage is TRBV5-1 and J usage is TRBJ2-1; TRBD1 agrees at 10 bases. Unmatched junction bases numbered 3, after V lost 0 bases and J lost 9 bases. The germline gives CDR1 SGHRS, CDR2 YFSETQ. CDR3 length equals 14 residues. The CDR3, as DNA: TGCGCCAGCAGCTTGGGACAGGGGGCGCCTGAGCAGTTCTTC. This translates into CASSLGQGAPEQFF.

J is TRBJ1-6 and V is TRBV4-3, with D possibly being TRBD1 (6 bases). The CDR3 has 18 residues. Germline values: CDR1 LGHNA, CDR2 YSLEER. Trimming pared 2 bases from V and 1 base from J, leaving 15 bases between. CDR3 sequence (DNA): TGCGCCAGCAGCCAATACCTGAAACAGGGATCCTATAATTCACCCCTCCACTTT. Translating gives CASSQYLKQGSYNSPLHF.